The subject of this entry is one T cell receptor beta chain. Its antigen is unidentified. The use of a sample-barcoded 5' primer and a J-beta primer mix characterized a second PCR of 7 to 11 cycles. TCRdb reprocessed the 5' RACE reads via MiXCR and lists one record per CDR3 protein. Of around 1.1 million distinct CDR3 sequences in the sample, 35% to 45% were seen once. Peripheral blood was drawn, approximately 9.4 milliliters per donor. The data were taken from a study of blood T cells in healthy people across ages. Overall study results and limits: Per million T cells, the diversity of TCR beta decreased roughly linearly as age advanced.

CDR3 length: 14 amino acids. V lost 5 bases and J 3 bases, leaving 11 bases between the germline ends. The clonotype comes from a man aged 18 to 30 in good health. Sequenced material: blood. The chain joins TRBV12-3 or TRBV12-4 to TRBJ1-3, with D possibly being TRBD1 (6 bases). The CDR3 loop reads CASSHRVGGNTIYF. The CDR3, as DNA: TGTGCCAGCAGTCACAGGGTTGGTGGAAACACCATATATTTT.